The 23 T cell receptor beta chains below all came from one sample that was sequenced in a study of T-cell reconstitution after alpha-beta-depleted transplantation in children. Unique molecular identifiers were incorporated when the TCRbeta library was constructed. A single record per CDR3 protein comes from TCRdb applying MiXCR to the PCR reads. The sample consists of about 640,000 distinct CDR3 sequences, over 10% of them appearing once. The material was PBMCs, mostly from graft donor cells, obtained 360 days after TCRalphabeta/CD19-depleted stem cell transplant. The receptors were sampled from a male patient younger than 18 who had a stem cell transplant for acute myeloid leukemia, so the T cells may come from the graft donor.

This clonotype has only a few counts. The genes are TRBV7-3 and TRBJ2-3, with 8 bases aligning to TRBD2. V trimming: 1 base; J trimming: 7 bases; junction bases outside the gene matches: 7. Germline CDR1 and CDR2: SGHTA and FQGTGA. This CDR3 has 15 amino acids. CDR3 sequence: CASSLNTGLANTQYF. In DNA form, the CDR3 reads TGTGCCAGCAGCTTAAATACAGGACTAGCTAATACGCAGTATTTT.

The chain uses TRBV20-1 and TRBJ2-5; the D is unclear. The germline V and J ends were trimmed by 6 bases and 3 bases, with 11 bases remaining between them. The CDR3 loop spans 12 amino acids. The germline gives CDR1 DFQATT, CDR2 SNEGSKA (reference sequence). The CDR3 coding sequence is TGCAGTGCCGAGCCCCCCGAAGAGACCCAGTACTTC. Residues: CSAEPPEETQYF.

In this sample, this clonotype turned up a few times. The chain carries TRBV20-1 and TRBJ2-3, with D perhaps TRBD2 (6 bases). Trimming removed 7 bases from V and 8 bases from J, with 13 bases in between. The V gene's germline CDR1 is DFQATT and CDR2 SNEGSKA (reference sequence). CDR3 length equals 11 residues. The CDR3 DNA sequence: TGCAGTGTCGATCCCGGGGGTACGCAGTATTTT. Translating it yields CSVDPGGTQYF.

The V gene is TRBV9, the J gene TRBJ2-5; 10 bases are shared with TRBD2. Germline V gene data show CDR1 as SGDLS and CDR2 as YYNGEE. Trimming removed 4 bases from V and 0 bases from J; junction bases left unmatched: 12. The CDR3 runs to 18 residues. The CDR3 here is CASSRTLLAGGHQETQYF. Here the CDR3 DNA reads TGTGCCAGCAGCCGTACGCTCTTAGCGGGAGGCCACCAAGAGACCCAGTACTTC.

The J gene is TRBJ2-7, the V gene TRBV5-8; 12 positions match TRBD2. CDR1 is SGHTS, CDR2 YDEGEE, per germline. With 0 bases clipped from V and 2 bases from J, the junction kept 6 bases outside the gene matches. This CDR3 spans 17 amino acids. CDR3 sequence reads: CASSLGRTSGTTYEQYF. The CDR3 bases are TGTGCCAGCAGCTTGGGCAGGACTAGCGGGACTACCTACGAGCAGTACTTC.

This clonotype occurred a few times. V and J are TRBV20-1 and TRBJ2-3, with D possibly matching TRBD2 (6 bases). The CDR3 consists of 14 residues. Trimming removed 4 bases at V and 6 bases at J, with 17 bases between. Germline V CDR1 and CDR2: DFQATT, SNEGSKA (reference sequence). In DNA form, the CDR3 reads TGCAGTGCTATACTCGGGGAGGTTTCGGATACGCAGTATTTT. Its protein is CSAILGEVSDTQYF.

The chain employs TRBV7-8 and TRBJ2-7, with a weak D call TRBD1 (5 bases). Germline V gives CDR1 SGHVS, CDR2 FQNEAQ. The CDR3 is 14 amino acids. Trimming cost V 5 bases and J 2 bases, with 13 bases left between them. The CDR3 DNA sequence: TGTGCCAGCAGCGCAACGGACACAACCTACGAGCAGTACTTC. Encoded protein: CASSATDTTYEQYF.

The V and J genes are TRBV11-1 and TRBJ2-7, with 9 bases identical to TRBD2. The CDR3 consists of 14 residues. Germline lookup yields CDR1 SGHAT and CDR2 FQDESV (reference sequence). V gave up 6 bases and J gave up 4 bases; unmatched junction bases: 7. The CDR3 is CASSLAGPDYEQYF. DNA of the CDR3: TGTGCCAGCAGTCTAGCGGGACCCGATTACGAGCAGTACTTC. The full variable domain, rest sourced from reference TRBV11-1 and TRBJ2-7, is EAEVAQSPRYKITEKSQAVAFWCDPISGHATLYWYRQILGQGPELLVQFQDESVVDDSQLPKDRFSAERLKGVDSTLKIQPAELGDSAMYLCASSLAGPDYEQYFGPGTRLTVT.

The gene calls are TRBV7-9 and TRBJ2-7, with TRBD1 matching 9 bases. The CDR3 runs 15 residues. Germline lookup yields CDR1 SEHNR and CDR2 FQNEAQ (reference sequence). V lost 7 bases, J lost 4 bases, and 11 bases stayed unmatched. CDR3 sequence: CASTNSGTGIYEQYF. The DNA for the CDR3 is TGTGCCAGCACCAATAGTGGGACAGGGATATACGAGCAGTACTTC.

The chain combines TRBV20-1 with TRBJ2-7, with a weak D call TRBD1 (6 bases). V dropped 5 bases and J dropped 8 bases, with 13 bases sitting between them. The germline gives CDR1 DFQATT, CDR2 SNEGSKA (reference sequence). This CDR3 has 11 amino acids. Written as DNA, the CDR3 is TGCAGTGCTGGGGGCAGTTCCAAGCAGTACTTC. Encoded protein: CSAGGSSKQYF.

In this sample, this clonotype turned up a few times. This chain uses TRBV5-1 with TRBJ2-7; D possibly corresponds to TRBD1 (5 bases). V was pared by 0 bases and J by 1 base, with 14 bases between. Per germline, CDR1 SGHRS and CDR2 YFSETQ. The CDR3 is 16 residues long. Here the CDR3 reads CASSLDPGYISYEQYF. The CDR3 DNA is TGCGCCAGCAGCTTGGACCCAGGGTACATATCCTACGAGCAGTACTTC.

This clonotype showed up many times. The CDR3 DNA reads as TGTGCCAGCAGCTTAGGAAAACAGGGGCGGGCCACTGAAGCTTTCTTT. Its translation: CASSLGKQGRATEAFF. The rearrangement uses TRBV7-2 and TRBJ1-1, with TRBD1 matching 7 bases. The ends lost 1 base at V and 4 bases at J; junction bases unmatched: 9. Germline CDR1 SGHTA, CDR2 FQGNSA. This CDR3 comprises 16 residues.

The rearrangement links TRBV28 to TRBJ1-6; D ambiguous. Between the trimmed V and J ends, which lost 6 bases and 8 bases, there was a span of 17 bases. There are 15 residues in the CDR3. Germline CDR1 reads MDHEN; CDR2 reads SYDVKM. The CDR3 loop reads CASREVRVTYSPLHF. CDR3 bases: TGTGCCAGCAGAGAGGTCAGAGTTACTTATTCACCCCTCCACTTT. Full variable domain (missing parts from reference TRBV28 and TRBJ1-6): DVKVTQSSRYLVKRTGEKVFLECVQDMDHENMFWYRQDPGLGLRLIYFSYDVKMKEKGDIPEGYSVSREKKERFSLILESASTNQTSMYLCASREVRVTYSPLHFGNGTRLTVT.

This clonotype was recorded many times. The chain employs TRBV20-1 and TRBJ2-7; 12 positions agree with TRBD2. This CDR3 contains 14 residues. The trim removed 6 bases at V and 2 bases at J, leaving 5 bases unmatched. Looked up from germline, CDR1 is DFQATT and CDR2 is SNEGSKA (reference sequence). CDR3 coding DNA: TGCAGTGCGTACGGGACTAGCGGGCCCTACGAGCAGTACTTC. This sequence encodes CSAYGTSGPYEQYF.

This clonotype has more than one count but fewer than ten. The chain has TRBV29-1 and TRBJ2-5; 9 nucleotides match TRBD1. The CDR3 sequence is 14 residues long. V was clipped by 5 bases and J by 3 bases; unmatched bases: 7. Germline V gene data show CDR1 as SQVTM and CDR2 as ANQGSEA. CDR3 sequence: CSVYDTGGKETQYF. In nucleotides, the CDR3 is TGCAGCGTTTACGATACAGGGGGCAAAGAGACCCAGTACTTC.

This clonotype was seen only a few times. This chain uses TRBV28 with TRBJ1-3; D remains unclear. V lost 5 bases and J lost 4, with 21 bases in between. Per germline, CDR1 MDHEN and CDR2 SYDVKM. The CDR3 consists of 17 residues. CDR3 amino acids: CASSPRYGLDRGNTIYF. DNA for the CDR3: TGTGCCAGCAGTCCCCGGTACGGGCTCGATCGGGGAAACACCATATATTTT.

The chain combines TRBV20-1 with TRBJ1-5; perhaps TRBD1 as D (5 bases). With 3 bases removed from V and 4 bases from J, the gap between germline ends came to 10 bases. The CDR3 extends over 13 amino acids. In germline, CDR1 is DFQATT, CDR2 SNEGSKA (reference sequence). The CDR3 coding sequence is TGCAGTGCTAGGGGGACGGATAATCAGCCCCAGCATTTT. It codes for CSARGTDNQPQHF.

Many counts were recorded for this clonotype. This sequence joins TRBV20-1 and TRBJ2-3; D uncertain. CDR1 and CDR2 (germline): DFQATT, SNEGSKA (reference sequence). The CDR3 loop spans 10 amino acids. V was shortened by 0 bases and J by 6 bases, with 1 base between the two germline ends. In DNA, the CDR3 is TGCAGTGCTAGAGAGGATACGCAGTATTTT. Translation gives CSAREDTQYF.

The chain carries TRBV28 and TRBJ2-1, with 14 positions matching TRBD2. The CDR3 runs 16 residues. Per the germline V gene, CDR1 is MDHEN and CDR2 is SYDVKM. Trimming at V came to 6 bases and at J to 10 bases, leaving 11 bases not matched to a gene. The CDR3 loop is CASRVRLAGGGGEQFF. In nucleotides, the CDR3 is TGTGCCAGCAGGGTGAGACTAGCGGGAGGGGGCGGAGAGCAGTTCTTC.

This clonotype turned up a few times. This rearrangement joins TRBV7-6 to TRBJ2-5, with D unclear. This CDR3 contains 15 residues. Between the trimmed V and J ends, which lost 5 bases and 1 base, there was a span of 14 bases. Germline V gene lookup returns CDR1 SGHVS and CDR2 FNYEAQ. The CDR3 DNA follows: TGTGCCAGCAGCCTATCGACCCTAACCCAAGAGACCCAGTACTTC. It specifies CASSLSTLTQETQYF.

The table lists this clonotype with a few counts. The rearrangement links TRBV28 to TRBJ1-2; D call uncertain. The germline CDR1 and CDR2 sequences are MDHEN and SYDVKM. V was pared by 6 bases and J by 1 base, with 21 bases between. The CDR3 is 17 amino acids. This CDR3 reads CASSLSIGLDNNYGYTF. CDR3 nucleotide sequence: TGTGCCAGCAGCCTAAGCATAGGACTTGACAATAACTATGGCTACACCTTC.

J is TRBJ2-1 and V is TRBV18, with a tentative D call TRBD1 (5 bases). Germline V gene sequence: CDR1 KGHSH, CDR2 LQKENI. The CDR3 is 15 amino acids. The V end lost 6 bases, the J end lost 5 bases, and 17 bases lay between the germline ends. The CDR3 DNA reads TGTGCCAGCTCCCCGCCCCTGCCAGGGCACAATGAGCAGTTCTTC. Its translation: CASSPPLPGHNEQFF.

This chain joins TRBV5-1 and TRBJ2-7, with no clear D. The germline V and J ends were trimmed by 3 bases and 4 bases, with 11 bases remaining between them. The CDR3 is 13 amino acids. CDR1 and CDR2 (germline): SGHRS, YFSETQ. Here the CDR3 reads CASSSADRYEQYF. DNA for the CDR3: TGCGCCAGCAGCTCCGCGGACCGGTACGAGCAGTACTTC. Together with reference TRBV5-1 and TRBJ2-7, the CDR3 gives the full variable domain: KAGVTQTPRYLIKTRGQQVTLSCSPISGHRSVSWYQQTPGQGLQFLFEYFSETQRNKGNFPGRFSGRQFSNSRSEMNVSTLELGDSALYLCASSSADRYEQYFGPGTRLTVT.